The 11 T cell receptor beta chains below come from one sample, sequenced in a study of cytomegalovirus exposure and HLA in healthy donors. Both 60 Vbeta primers and 13 Jbeta primers went into the PCR. The data were produced by immunoSEQ multiplex PCR, yet TCRdb's version contains in-frame clones alone and is incomplete. The profile shows 150,000 to 200,000 clones, roughly 79% of them singletons. Sequenced: PBMCs. These receptors originate from a middle-aged man in good health and CMV-seropositive.

The rearrangement links TRBV7-2 to TRBJ2-4, with 8 bases aligning to TRBD2. J lost 0 bases, V lost 5 bases, and 3 bases had no gene match. Germline assignment: CDR1 SGHTA and CDR2 FQGNSA. The CDR3 sequence is 15 residues long. CDR3 nucleotide sequence: TGTGCCAGCAGCCCCGGGGGGGTAGCCAAAAACATTCAGTACTTC. It codes for CASSPGGVAKNIQYF. The variable domain in full, with the rest retrieved from reference TRBV7-2 and TRBJ2-4, is GAGVSQSPSNKVTEKGKDVELRCDPISGHTALYWYRQSLGQGLEFLIYFQGNSAPDKSGLPSDRFSAERTGGSVSTLTIQRTQQEDSAVYLCASSPGGVAKNIQYFGAGTRLSVL.

The J gene is TRBJ1-1, the V gene TRBV6-1; 9 nucleotides align to TRBD1. The CDR3 runs 15 residues. The V segment lost 3 bases and the J segment 1 base; nucleotides outside the gene matches: 3. From germline, CDR1 is MNHNS and CDR2 SASEGT. CDR3 loop: CASSDQGQGNTEAFF. The CDR3 coding sequence is TGTGCCAGCAGTGACCAGGGACAGGGGAACACTGAAGCTTTCTTT.

The J gene is TRBJ2-4, the V gene TRBV11-2, with TRBD1 matching over 7 bases. CDR1 is SGHAT, CDR2 FQNNGV, per germline. V lost 3 bases to trimming and J lost 1 base; unmatched junction nucleotides: 6. The CDR3 has 16 residues. The chain's CDR3 is CASSFLQGWAKNIQYF. The CDR3 bases are TGTGCCAGCAGCTTTCTACAGGGGTGGGCCAAAAACATTCAGTACTTC. Based on the CDR3 plus reference TRBV11-2 and TRBJ2-4, the full variable domain is EAGVAQSPRYKIIEKRQSVAFWCNPISGHATLYWYQQILGQGPKLLIQFQNNGVVDDSQLPKDRFSAERLKGVDSTLKIQPAKLEDSAVYLCASSFLQGWAKNIQYFGAGTRLSVL.

The chain has TRBV4-2 and TRBJ1-2, with a possible D match to TRBD1 (6 bases). The CDR3 consists of 13 residues. Per germline, CDR1 LGHNA and CDR2 YNFKEQ. V was cut by 1 base and J by 8 bases, with 11 bases left in between. For the CDR3, the DNA is TGTGCCAGCAGCCAAGGGGATGGGGGCGGCTACACCTTC. Its translation is CASSQGDGGGYTF.

This chain links TRBV9 with TRBJ2-3, with 14 bases aligning to TRBD2. The trim removed 3 bases at V and 4 bases at J, leaving 7 bases unmatched. CDR3 length: 17 amino acids. Germline lookup yields CDR1 SGDLS and CDR2 YYNGEE. This CDR3 reads CASSAGTSGSIPDTQYF. The CDR3 DNA reads as TGTGCCAGCAGCGCTGGGACTAGCGGGAGCATCCCAGATACGCAGTATTTT.

The chain has TRBV5-4 and TRBJ2-5, with TRBD2 matching 7 bases. V shed 1 base and J 2 bases; nucleotides not matched to a gene: 2. This CDR3 is built from 14 residues. The germline V gene encodes CDR1 SGHNT and CDR2 YYREEE (reference sequence). This CDR3 is CASSLPSGQETQYF. DNA for the CDR3: TGTGCCAGCAGCTTGCCTAGCGGACAAGAGACCCAGTACTTC.

In its sample, this clone was seen once. The J gene is TRBJ1-5, the V gene TRBV2, with D perhaps TRBD1 (6 bases). Germline assignment: CDR1 SNHLY and CDR2 FYNNEI. There are 15 residues in the CDR3. V gave up 2 bases and J gave up 1 base, with 9 bases separating them. CDR3 region: CASSERGGSNQPQHF. The CDR3 DNA sequence: TGTGCCAGCAGTGAAAGGGGGGGGAGCAATCAGCCCCAGCATTTT.

This sequence joins TRBV5-1 and TRBJ1-2, with 8 nucleotides matching TRBD1. This CDR3 contains 14 residues. Germline V lookup: CDR1 SGHRS, CDR2 YFSETQ. After removal of 0 bases from V and 2 bases from J, the junction contained 0 bases not matched to a gene. For the CDR3, the DNA is TGCGCCAGCAGCTTGGGGGACAGGAACTATGGCTACACCTTC. Residues: CASSLGDRNYGYTF.

The gene calls are TRBV5-6 and TRBJ2-7; the D gene is possibly TRBD2 (5 bases). The CDR3 has 15 amino acids. V was trimmed by 2 bases and J by 1 base, leaving 13 bases between them. CDR1 and CDR2 (germline): SGHDT, YYEEEE. In nucleotides, the CDR3 is TGTGCCAGCAGCTTCTTCGGGGAGAGGTCCTACGAGCAGTACTTC. This encodes CASSFFGERSYEQYF.

The chain combines TRBV27 with TRBJ1-5; no firm D call. Per the germline V gene, CDR1 is MNHEY and CDR2 is SMNVEV (reference sequence). CDR3 size: 13 residues. V was cut by 5 bases and J by 5 bases, with 10 bases left in between. The CDR3 protein is CASSPRRDQPQHF. CDR3 in DNA: TGTGCCAGCAGTCCAAGACGGGATCAGCCCCAGCATTTT.

V usage is TRBV28 and J usage is TRBJ1-4, with D unclear. CDR3 length: 14 residues. The V gene's germline CDR1 is MDHEN and CDR2 SYDVKM. V lost 3 bases and J lost 8, with 13 bases in between. CDR3 sequence reads: CASSLWTQQEKLFF. CDR3 DNA sequence: TGTGCCAGCAGTTTGTGGACTCAACAGGAAAAACTGTTTTTT.